This T cell receptor beta chain was documented in a study of T cells expressing NK-cell markers. This CDR3 is 19 amino acids long. Germline V gene data show CDR1 as SEHNR and CDR2 as FQNEAQ (reference sequence). TCRdb reanalyzed the 5' RACE reads and collapses them to one entry per CDR3 protein, without DNA. Found here are around 380,000 distinct CDR3 sequences; the top ten clones hold approximately 12%. Sample: blood T cells: a sorted CD56 or NKG2C T cell subset, CD4+ or CD8+ T cells, or bulk PBMC T cells (not recorded which). The chain links TRBV7-9 to TRBJ2-3; TCRdb outputs TRBD2, but without DNA this stays unchecked. The sequence was obtained from a woman between 50 and 59 years old in good health. CDR3 loop: CASSFPPGLAGVYTDTQYF.